This T cell receptor beta chain was observed in a study of T cell responses to AZD1222 COVID-19 vaccine. Measured with immunoSEQ multiplex PCR; TCRdb has only the in-frame clones, and not every one. The sample has some 160,000 clones, approximately 91% seen once. In the case of this clone: Antigen: not known.

The germline V gene has CDR1 KGHSH and CDR2 LQKENI. V dropped 6 bases and J dropped 0 bases, with 18 bases sitting between them. The CDR3 extends over 17 amino acids. Points from the study as a whole: Clonal diversity may have been underestimated in mostly white British donors. Just six or seven AZD1222 recipients tested seropositive at baseline.

The starting material was peripheral blood, obtained 28 days after the second AZD1222 dose. This receptor was identified in an adult who received the AZD1222 COVID-19 vaccine. The chain employs TRBV18 and TRBJ1-5; D might be TRBD1 (6 bases). Here the CDR3 DNA reads TGTGCCAGCTCCGCCGGGGTCGGACAGCTTAGCAATCAGCCCCAGCATTTT. Protein product: CASSAGVGQLSNQPQHF.